One sample yielded the 13 T cell receptor beta chains listed below, sequenced in a study of response to subunit inactivated influenza vaccine. A single record per CDR3 protein comes from TCRdb applying MiXCR to the RT-PCR reads. The sample contains about 480,000 distinct CDR3 sequences, approximately 11% of which appear only once. Sequencing was performed on PBMCs from blood, taken roughly 45 days after vaccination. The receptors were gathered from a man aged 50-60 years who received an inactivated influenza vaccine.

This clonotype was detected ten times or more. The chain uses TRBV5-4 and TRBJ2-1, with TRBD2 as a possible D gene (5 bases). The V end lost 3 bases, the J end lost 4 bases, and 8 bases lay between the germline ends. This CDR3 spans 13 amino acids. Germline V gene data show CDR1 as SGHNT and CDR2 as YYREEE (reference sequence). The CDR3 spells CASSWETYNEQFF. CDR3 coding DNA: TGTGCCAGCAGCTGGGAGACGTACAATGAGCAGTTCTTC.

This clonotype appeared a few times. The J gene is TRBJ2-2, the V gene TRBV5-1, with D possibly TRBD2 on 6 matching bases. V was shortened by 1 base and J by 7 bases, with 14 bases between the two germline ends. Germline lookup yields CDR1 SGHRS and CDR2 YFSETQ. This CDR3 spans 15 amino acids. The CDR3 protein is CASSLIAGMSGELFF. CDR3 DNA: TGCGCCAGCAGCTTGATCGCGGGAATGAGCGGGGAGCTGTTTTTT. Variable domain in full (rest from reference TRBV5-1 and TRBJ2-2): KAGVTQTPRYLIKTRGQQVTLSCSPISGHRSVSWYQQTPGQGLQFLFEYFSETQRNKGNFPGRFSGRQFSNSRSEMNVSTLELGDSALYLCASSLIAGMSGELFFGEGSRLTVL.

This clonotype has only a few counts. J is TRBJ2-5 and V is TRBV29-1, with D perhaps TRBD2 (6 bases). CDR3 length: 12 amino acids. Germline V gene data show CDR1 as SQVTM and CDR2 as ANQGSEA. Trimming took off 8 bases at V and 0 bases at J, with 10 bases between the two ends. Here the CDR3 reads CSSRGNQETQYF. The CDR3 nucleotides read TGCAGCTCCCGGGGGAACCAAGAGACCCAGTACTTC.

This clonotype showed up many times. The V and J genes are TRBV4-3 and TRBJ2-7; 7 bases agree with TRBD2. There are 17 residues in the CDR3. The V segment lost 0 bases and the J segment 0 bases; nucleotides outside the gene matches: 8. Germline V gene data show CDR1 as LGHNA and CDR2 as YSLEER. CDR3 amino acids: CASSQEWLAVSSYEQYF. CDR3 coding DNA: TGCGCCAGCAGCCAAGAGTGGCTAGCGGTAAGCTCCTACGAGCAGTACTTC.

This clonotype has a handful of counts. V and J are TRBV4-1 and TRBJ1-2; 7 bases fit TRBD1. Germline V gene lookup returns CDR1 MGHRA and CDR2 YSYEKL. CDR3 length: 15 amino acids. Trimming took 5 bases from V and 4 from J; bases not matched to a gene: 10. This CDR3 is CASSVGQNPLYGYTF. The CDR3 DNA reads as TGCGCCAGCAGCGTGGGACAGAACCCGCTCTATGGCTACACCTTC.

The chain joins TRBV27 to TRBJ2-1; the match to TRBD1 covers 7 bases. Germline V lookup: CDR1 MNHEY, CDR2 SMNVEV (reference sequence). Losses at the gene ends were 7 bases for V and 7 bases for J; bases not matched to a gene: 4. The CDR3 sequence is 12 residues long. CDR3 residues: CASTPGGNEQFF. The CDR3 DNA reads as TGTGCCAGCACCCCAGGGGGTAATGAGCAGTTCTTC.

The chain uses TRBV5-1 and TRBJ2-5; 7 bases agree with TRBD2. In germline, CDR1 is SGHRS, CDR2 YFSETQ. The CDR3 is 15 residues long. V lost 1 base and J lost 1; bases outside the gene matches: 4. DNA for the CDR3: TGCGCCAGCAGCTTGTCGACTAGCAGCCAAGAGACCCAGTACTTC. It is translated as CASSLSTSSQETQYF.

The V call is TRBV20-1, the J call TRBJ2-1; 9 nucleotides match TRBD1. The germline gives CDR1 DFQATT, CDR2 SNEGSKA (reference sequence). Trimming at V came to 6 bases and at J to 4 bases, leaving 16 bases not matched to a gene. The CDR3 is 17 amino acids. CDR3 amino acids: CSATRRGQGGGYNEQFF. The CDR3 coding sequence is TGCAGTGCCACCCGTCGGGGACAGGGAGGGGGTTACAATGAGCAGTTCTTC.

This chain uses TRBV11-2 with TRBJ2-5; 9 positions match TRBD2. Germline V gene lookup returns CDR1 SGHAT and CDR2 FQNNGV. This CDR3 has 16 amino acids. V shed 5 bases, J shed 9 bases, and the junction held 16 bases outside the gene matches. This CDR3 reads CASSTQRGGAQVAQYF. The DNA for the CDR3 is TGTGCCAGCAGCACCCAGCGCGGGGGGGCCCAAGTGGCCCAGTACTTC.

The table lists this clonotype with a few counts. The DNA for the CDR3 is TGCGCCAGCAGCTCGACTAGCGGGAGTGGATCGGATACGCAGTATTTT. Encoded protein: CASSSTSGSGSDTQYF. The chain couples TRBV5-1 to TRBJ2-3; 12 bases are a match to TRBD2. Germline V CDR1 and CDR2: SGHRS, YFSETQ. The CDR3 is made up of 16 amino acids. Trimming removed 3 bases from V and 6 bases from J; junction bases left unmatched: 8.

This clonotype was observed at least ten times. The chain is built from TRBV10-3 and TRBJ2-7, with D tentatively TRBD1 (6 bases). The CDR3 contains 13 residues. The germline V gene has CDR1 ENHRY and CDR2 SYGVKD. Trimming removed 6 bases at V and 2 bases at J, with 11 bases between. CDR3 amino acids: CAIRSTGTYEQYF. The CDR3 DNA is TGTGCCATCAGATCGACAGGAACCTACGAGCAGTACTTC.

The chain uses TRBV20-1 and TRBJ1-3, with D hard to call. The V gene's germline CDR1 is DFQATT and CDR2 SNEGSKA (reference sequence). The CDR3 runs to 13 residues. V lost 6 bases to trimming and J lost 4 bases, with 13 bases between them. CDR3 residues: CSASAGSGNTIYF. The CDR3 DNA reads TGCAGTGCCAGCGCGGGGTCGGGAAACACCATATATTTT.

In this sample, this clonotype turned up a few times. The rearrangement joins TRBV7-8 to TRBJ1-2; D ambiguous. The CDR3 length is 13 residues. V was shortened by 2 bases and J by 3 bases, with 7 bases between the two germline ends. CDR1 is SGHVS and CDR2 is FQNEAQ in the germline V gene. Written as DNA, the CDR3 is TGTGCCAGCAGCTTAACCAAGTACTATGGCTACACCTTC. Translating gives CASSLTKYYGYTF.